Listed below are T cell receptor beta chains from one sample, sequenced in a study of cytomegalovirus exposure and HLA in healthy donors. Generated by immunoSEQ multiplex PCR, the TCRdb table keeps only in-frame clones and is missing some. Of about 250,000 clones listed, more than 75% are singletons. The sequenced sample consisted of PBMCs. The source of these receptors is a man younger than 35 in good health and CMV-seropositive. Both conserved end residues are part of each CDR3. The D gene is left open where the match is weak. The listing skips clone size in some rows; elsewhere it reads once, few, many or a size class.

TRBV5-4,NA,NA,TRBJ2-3,TGTGCCAGCAGCGCTCAGGGTTCCGATACGCAGTATTTT,CASSAQGSDTQYF
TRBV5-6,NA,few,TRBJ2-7,TGTGCCAGCAGCTTCGAAGGCGGGGAGCAGTACTTC,CASSFEGGEQYF
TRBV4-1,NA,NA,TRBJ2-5,TGCGCCAGCAGCCAAGATCGGGGGACCCAGTACTTC,CASSQDRGTQYF
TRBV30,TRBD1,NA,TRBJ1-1,TGTGCCTGGAGTGGGGACAGGGGGGCTGAAGCTTTCTTT,CAWSGDRGAEAFF
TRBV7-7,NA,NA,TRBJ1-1,TGTGCCAGCAGCCTCCGAAGGGACACTGAAGCTTTCTTT,CASSLRRDTEAFF
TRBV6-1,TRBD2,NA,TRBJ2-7,TGTGCCAGCAGGGGGGAGGGGACGCGCCTCGGTGAGCAGTACTTC,CASRGEGTRLGEQYF
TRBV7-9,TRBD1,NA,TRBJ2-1,TGTGCCAGCAGGACCCTCCGGGACAGGGCCCATGAGCAGTTCTTC,CASRTLRDRAHEQFF
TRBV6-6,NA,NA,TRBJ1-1,TGTGCCAGCAGTTACCCGTCTGGGGACACTGAAGCTTTCTTT,CASSYPSGDTEAFF
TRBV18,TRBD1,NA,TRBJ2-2,TGTGCCAGCTCACCACCAGCGACAGGGATGACCGGGGAGCTGTTTTTT,CASSPPATGMTGELFF
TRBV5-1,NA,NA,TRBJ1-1,TGCGCCAGCAGCTTCTCCCTGGACACTGAAGCTTTCTTT,CASSFSLDTEAFF
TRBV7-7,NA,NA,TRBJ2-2,TGTGCCAGCAGCTTAGACCTCAACACCGGGGAGCTGTTTTTT,CASSLDLNTGELFF
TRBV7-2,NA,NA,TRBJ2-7,TGTGCCAGCAGCTTAGGGGGGGGACAGAGCCTTTACGAGCAGTACTTC,CASSLGGGQSLYEQYF
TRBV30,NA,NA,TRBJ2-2,TGTGCCTGGAGTGAGGTCGCCGGGGAGCTGTTTTTT,CAWSEVAGELFF
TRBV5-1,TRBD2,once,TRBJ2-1,TGCGCCAGCAGCCCCGGACTAGCGGATGACAATGAGCAGTTCTTC,CASSPGLADDNEQFF
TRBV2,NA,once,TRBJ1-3,TGTGCCAGCAGTGAAGCGCAGAAAGGAAACACCATATATTTT,CASSEAQKGNTIYF
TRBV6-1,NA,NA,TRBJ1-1,TGTGCCAGCAGTCCCCGGACGGTGAGAGCTTTCTTT,CASSPRTVRAFF
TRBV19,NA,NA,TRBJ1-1,TGTGCCAGTCGGATGGCCGGTGGCACTGAAGCTTTCTTT,CASRMAGGTEAFF
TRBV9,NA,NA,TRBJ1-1,TGTGCCAGCAGCATCGACGGACAGAACACTGAAGCTTTCTTT,CASSIDGQNTEAFF
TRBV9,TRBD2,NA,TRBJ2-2,TGTGCCAGCAGCGTAGTGGCCGGCGGGGGTGGCACCGGGGAGCTGTTTTTT,CASSVVAGGGGTGELFF
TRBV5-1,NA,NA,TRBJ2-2,TGCGCCAGTGGTCCGGGGGTTTTCACCGGGGAGCTGTTTTTT,CASGPGVFTGELFF
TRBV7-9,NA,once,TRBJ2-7,TGTGCCAGCAGCTACTCTAGCGTAACCTACGAGCAGTACTTC,CASSYSSVTYEQYF
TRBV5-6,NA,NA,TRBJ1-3,TGTGCCAGCAGCTTGGCCTACCGAAACTCTGGAAACACCATATATTTT,CASSLAYRNSGNTIYF
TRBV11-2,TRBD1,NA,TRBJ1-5,TGTGCCAGCAGCCGGGACAGGGTACAGCCCCAGCATTTT,CASSRDRVQPQHF
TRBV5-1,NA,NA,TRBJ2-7,TGCGCCAGCAGCTTGTCCTGGGCGGAACCCTACGAGCAGTACTTC,CASSLSWAEPYEQYF
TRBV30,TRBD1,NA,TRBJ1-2,TGTGCCTGGAGCTTCGGGACAGGGTCGATCTATGGCTACACCTTC,CAWSFGTGSIYGYTF
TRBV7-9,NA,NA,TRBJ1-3,TGTGCCAGCAGCCCTACCCCGGGGGAGAGAAACACCATATATTTT,CASSPTPGERNTIYF
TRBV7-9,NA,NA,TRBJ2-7,TGTGCCAGCAGCTCCTTCGGGGGCGAGCAGTACTTC,CASSSFGGEQYF
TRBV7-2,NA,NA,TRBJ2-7,TGTGCCAGCAGCTTAGTCCCAGGGCCCTACGAGCAGTACTTC,CASSLVPGPYEQYF
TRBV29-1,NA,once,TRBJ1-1,TGCAGCGTTGCTAGTCAGGGGCTCATGAACACTGAAGCTTTCTTT,CSVASQGLMNTEAFF
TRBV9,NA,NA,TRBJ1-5,TGTGCCAGCAGCGTAGAAGAGACAGAACATCAGCCCCAGCATTTT,CASSVEETEHQPQHF
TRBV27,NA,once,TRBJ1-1,TGTGCCAGCAGTTTACGTCACCAGAACACTGAAGCTTTCTTT,CASSLRHQNTEAFF
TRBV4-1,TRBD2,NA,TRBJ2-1,TGCGCCAGCAGGAAACAGCGGGGTTACAATGAGCAGTTCTTC,CASRKQRGYNEQFF
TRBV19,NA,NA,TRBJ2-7,TGTGCCAGTAGTATAGTGGGCAGAACCTACGAGCAGTACTTC,CASSIVGRTYEQYF
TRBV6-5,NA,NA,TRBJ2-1,TGTGCCAGCAGTTTTCTCCCCGGGGTGCAGGGAGAGTTCTTC,CASSFLPGVQGEFF
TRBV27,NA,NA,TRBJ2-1,TGTGCCAGCTCCAACCGTGGGGGGTTGAATGAGCAGTTCTTC,CASSNRGGLNEQFF
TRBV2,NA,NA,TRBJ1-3,TGTGCCAGCAGTGGACAGGAAGGAAACACCATATATTTT,CASSGQEGNTIYF
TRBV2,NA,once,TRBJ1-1,TGTGCCACCTCGACCGGAAGGAACACTGAAGCTTTCTTT,CATSTGRNTEAFF
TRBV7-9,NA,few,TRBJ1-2,TGTGCCAGCAGCCCCAAGGACGGGAACTATGGCTACACCTTC,CASSPKDGNYGYTF
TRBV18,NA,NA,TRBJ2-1,TGTGCCAGCTCACCACCGGGACGGAGGGCATCTGAGCAGTTCTTC,CASSPPGRRASEQFF
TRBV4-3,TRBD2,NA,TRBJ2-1,TGCGCCAGCAGCGACACCCTGGGTGCGGGAGGGTCCTTCTACAATGAGCAGTTCTTC,CASSDTLGAGGSFYNEQFF
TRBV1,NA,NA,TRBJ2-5,TGCACCAGCAGCCTCGCGACCCAGTACTTC,CTSSLATQYF
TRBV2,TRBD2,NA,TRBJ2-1,TGTGCCGGACGTCCGCGACTAGCGGGGGACAATGAGCAGTTCTTC,CAGRPRLAGDNEQFF
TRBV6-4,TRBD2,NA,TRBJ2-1,TGTGCCAGCAGTGACTCGTATGCGGGAGTGGGTCGGGATGAGCAGTTCTTC,CASSDSYAGVGRDEQFF
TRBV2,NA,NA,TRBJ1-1,TGTGCCAGCACCCCCAACGGGGTGAACACTGAAGCTTTCTTT,CASTPNGVNTEAFF
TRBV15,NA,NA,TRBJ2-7,TGTGCCACCAGCAGAGATAGGGGGGAGCAGTACTTC,CATSRDRGEQYF
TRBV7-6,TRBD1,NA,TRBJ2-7,TGTGCCAGCAGCTCACCGGGACAGGGAGGCGTGCAGTACTTC,CASSSPGQGGVQYF
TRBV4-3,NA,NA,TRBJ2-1,TGCGCCAGCAGCCAAGCCCACGGGACACCTAATTCAGTCCCCAGCTCCTACAATGAGCAGTTCTTC,CASSQAHGTPNSVPSSYNEQFF
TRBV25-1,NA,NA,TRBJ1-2,TGTGCCAGCAGTGAATCCGGGGGTTCATATGGCTACACCTTC,CASSESGGSYGYTF
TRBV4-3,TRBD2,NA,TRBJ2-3,TGCGCCAGCAGCCAAGGATTACTAGCGGGAACCGATACGCAGTATTTT,CASSQGLLAGTDTQYF
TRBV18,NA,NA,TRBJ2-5,TGTGCCAGCTCTCCCACGTACGGGGACTTCCAAGAGACCCAGTACTTC,CASSPTYGDFQETQYF
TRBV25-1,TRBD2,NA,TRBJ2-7,TGTGCCAGCAGTGAAGCGGGGGTCTACGAGCAGTACTTC,CASSEAGVYEQYF
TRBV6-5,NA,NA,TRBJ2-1,TGTGCCAGCAGTTACTCGAGGGCCGCCTACAATGAGCAGTTCTTC,CASSYSRAAYNEQFF
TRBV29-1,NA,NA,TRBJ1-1,TGCAGCGTTGGAGGGTACACTGAAGCTTTCTTT,CSVGGYTEAFF
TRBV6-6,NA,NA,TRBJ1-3,TGTGCCAGCAGTTACGGTACCTCTGGAAACACCATATATTTT,CASSYGTSGNTIYF
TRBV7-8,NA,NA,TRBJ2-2,TGTGCCAGCAGCTTAGACGCGGAGCTGTTTTTT,CASSLDAELFF
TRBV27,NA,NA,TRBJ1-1,TGTGCCAGCAGTTTAGGAGGGAACACTGAAGCTTTCTTT,CASSLGGNTEAFF
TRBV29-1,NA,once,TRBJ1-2,TGCAGCGTTCAACAGGAGCGGGCCTATGGCTACACCTTC,CSVQQERAYGYTF
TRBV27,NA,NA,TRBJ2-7,TGTGCCAGCAGTTTATCAACCGGTCCAGGGAGCTACGAGCAGTACTTC,CASSLSTGPGSYEQYF
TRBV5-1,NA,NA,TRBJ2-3,TGCGCCAGCAGCTTGGCGGGCACAGATACGCAGTATTTT,CASSLAGTDTQYF
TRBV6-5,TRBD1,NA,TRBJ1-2,TGTGCCAGCAGTAGGGGGCGGACTAACTATGGCTACACCTTC,CASSRGRTNYGYTF